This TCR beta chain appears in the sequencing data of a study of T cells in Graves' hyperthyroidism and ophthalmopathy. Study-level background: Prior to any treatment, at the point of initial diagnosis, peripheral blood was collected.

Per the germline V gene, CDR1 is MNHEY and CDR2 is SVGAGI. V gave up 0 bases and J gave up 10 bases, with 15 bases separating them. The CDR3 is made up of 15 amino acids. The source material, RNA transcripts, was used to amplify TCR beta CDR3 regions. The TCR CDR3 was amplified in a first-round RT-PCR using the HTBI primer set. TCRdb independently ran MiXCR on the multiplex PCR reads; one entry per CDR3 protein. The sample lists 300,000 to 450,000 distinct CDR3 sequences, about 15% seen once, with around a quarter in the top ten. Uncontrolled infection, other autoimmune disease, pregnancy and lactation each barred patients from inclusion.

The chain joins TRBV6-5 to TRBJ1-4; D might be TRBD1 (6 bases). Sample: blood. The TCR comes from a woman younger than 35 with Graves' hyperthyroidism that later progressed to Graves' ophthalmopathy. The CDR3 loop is CASSYSAHRERKLFF. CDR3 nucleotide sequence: TGTGCCAGCAGTTACTCTGCACACAGGGAGAGAAAACTGTTTTTT.